This T cell receptor (beta chain) was sequenced in a study of control samples from healthy donors and cancer patients (dated by TCRdb to 2020 to 2022). The library was made by the immunoSEQ multiplex PCR assay. TCRdb obtained this table from immuneACCESS and retained in-frame rearrangements with V and J assigned. These tables miss some clones; where compared with another copy, unresolved V genes account for less than half of the shortfall, and the remainder is unexplained. The sample table holds 100,000 or so clones, of which roughly four fifths were seen once. Of the sample, about 10% is held by the ten largest clones. The germline V gene encodes CDR1 MGHRA and CDR2 YSYEKL. The CDR3 contains 13 residues, cysteine and phenylalanine counted. Only CDR3 DNA remains: 39 bases, in frame from the first base. V gives up 6 bases and J gives up 4 bases, and the segment between their germline ends measures 10 bases.

Worth noting for this clone: Its antigen is unknown. No base quality values were provided; no much bigger clone lies one nucleotide off.

The sequence was collected from an older woman in good health. Source material: blood. The chain is made from TRBV4-1 and TRBJ1-3, with the D gene too uncertain to name. For the CDR3, the sequence is CASSPRTGNTIYF. Read as DNA, the sequence is TGCGCCAGCAGTCCAAGAACCGGAAACACCATATATTTT.